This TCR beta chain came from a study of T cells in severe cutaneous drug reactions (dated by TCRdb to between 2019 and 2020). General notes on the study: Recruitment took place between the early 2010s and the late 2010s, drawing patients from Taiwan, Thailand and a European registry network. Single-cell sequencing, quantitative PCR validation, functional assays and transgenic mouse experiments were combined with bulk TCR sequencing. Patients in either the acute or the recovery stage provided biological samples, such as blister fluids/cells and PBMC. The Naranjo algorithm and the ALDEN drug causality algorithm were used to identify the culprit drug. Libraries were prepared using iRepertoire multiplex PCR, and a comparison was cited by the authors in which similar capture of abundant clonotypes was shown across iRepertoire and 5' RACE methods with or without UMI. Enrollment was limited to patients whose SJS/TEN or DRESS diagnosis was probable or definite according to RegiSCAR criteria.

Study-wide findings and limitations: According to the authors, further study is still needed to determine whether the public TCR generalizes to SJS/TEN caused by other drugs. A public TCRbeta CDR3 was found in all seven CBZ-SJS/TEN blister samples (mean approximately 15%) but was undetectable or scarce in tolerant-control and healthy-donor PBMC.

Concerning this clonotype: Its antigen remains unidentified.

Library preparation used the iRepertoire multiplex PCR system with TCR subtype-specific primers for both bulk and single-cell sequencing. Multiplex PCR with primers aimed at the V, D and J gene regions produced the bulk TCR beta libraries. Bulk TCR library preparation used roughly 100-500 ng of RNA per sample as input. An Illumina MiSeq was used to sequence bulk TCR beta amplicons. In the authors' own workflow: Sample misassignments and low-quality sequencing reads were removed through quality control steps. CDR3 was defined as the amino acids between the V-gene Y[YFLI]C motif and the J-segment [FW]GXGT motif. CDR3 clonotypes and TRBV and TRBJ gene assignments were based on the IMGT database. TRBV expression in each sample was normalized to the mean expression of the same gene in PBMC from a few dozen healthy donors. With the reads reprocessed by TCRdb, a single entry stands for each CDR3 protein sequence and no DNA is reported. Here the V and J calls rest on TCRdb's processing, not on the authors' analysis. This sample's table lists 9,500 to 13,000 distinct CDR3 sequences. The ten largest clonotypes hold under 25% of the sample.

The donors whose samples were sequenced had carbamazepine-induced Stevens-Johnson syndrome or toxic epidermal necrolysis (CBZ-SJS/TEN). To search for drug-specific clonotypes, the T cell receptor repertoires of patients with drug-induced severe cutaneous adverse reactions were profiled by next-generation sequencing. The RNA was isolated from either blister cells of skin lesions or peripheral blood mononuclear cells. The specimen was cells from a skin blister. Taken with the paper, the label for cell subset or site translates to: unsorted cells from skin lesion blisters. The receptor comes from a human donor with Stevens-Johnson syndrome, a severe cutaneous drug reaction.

CDR3 loop: CATSRDLATPSSYNEQFF. Rearrangement joined TRBV15 to TRBJ2-1. CDR1 is given as LNHNV and CDR2 as YYDKDF, both from the germline V gene (reference sequence). The CDR3 contains 18 residues, cysteine and phenylalanine counted. Only the protein is on record.